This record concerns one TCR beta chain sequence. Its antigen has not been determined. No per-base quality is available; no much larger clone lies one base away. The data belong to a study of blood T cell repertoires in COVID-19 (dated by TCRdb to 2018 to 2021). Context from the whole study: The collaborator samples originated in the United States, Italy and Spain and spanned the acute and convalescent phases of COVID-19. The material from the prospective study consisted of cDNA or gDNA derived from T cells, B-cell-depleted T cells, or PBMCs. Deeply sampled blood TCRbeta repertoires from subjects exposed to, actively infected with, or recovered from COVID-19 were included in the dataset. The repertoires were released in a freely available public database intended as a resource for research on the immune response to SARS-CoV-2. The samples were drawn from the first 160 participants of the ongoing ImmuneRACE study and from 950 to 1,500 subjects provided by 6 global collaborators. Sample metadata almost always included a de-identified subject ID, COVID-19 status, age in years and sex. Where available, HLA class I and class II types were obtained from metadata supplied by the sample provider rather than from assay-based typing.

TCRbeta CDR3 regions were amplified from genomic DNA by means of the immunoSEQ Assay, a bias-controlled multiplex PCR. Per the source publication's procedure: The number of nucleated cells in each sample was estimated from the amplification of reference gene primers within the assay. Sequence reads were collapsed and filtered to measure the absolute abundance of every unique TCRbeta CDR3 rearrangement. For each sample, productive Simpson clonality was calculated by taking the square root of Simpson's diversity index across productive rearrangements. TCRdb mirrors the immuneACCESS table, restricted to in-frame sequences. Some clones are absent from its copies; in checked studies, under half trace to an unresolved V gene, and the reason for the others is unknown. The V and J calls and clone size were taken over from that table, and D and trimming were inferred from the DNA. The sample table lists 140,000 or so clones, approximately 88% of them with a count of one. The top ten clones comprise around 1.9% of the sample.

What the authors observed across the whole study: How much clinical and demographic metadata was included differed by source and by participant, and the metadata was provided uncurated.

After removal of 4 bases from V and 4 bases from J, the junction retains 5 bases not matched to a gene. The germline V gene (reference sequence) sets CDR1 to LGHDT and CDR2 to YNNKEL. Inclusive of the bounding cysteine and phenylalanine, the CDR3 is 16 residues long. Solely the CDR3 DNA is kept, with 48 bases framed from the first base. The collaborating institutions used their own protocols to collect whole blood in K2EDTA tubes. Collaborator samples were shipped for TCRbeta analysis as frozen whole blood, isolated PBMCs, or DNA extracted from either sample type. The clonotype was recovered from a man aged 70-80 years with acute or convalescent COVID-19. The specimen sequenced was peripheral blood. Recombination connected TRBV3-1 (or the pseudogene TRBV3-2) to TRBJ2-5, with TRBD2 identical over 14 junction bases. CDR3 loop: CASSPRTSGGRETQYF. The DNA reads TGTGCCAGCAGCCCCCGGACTAGCGGGGGGAGAGAGACCCAGTACTTC.